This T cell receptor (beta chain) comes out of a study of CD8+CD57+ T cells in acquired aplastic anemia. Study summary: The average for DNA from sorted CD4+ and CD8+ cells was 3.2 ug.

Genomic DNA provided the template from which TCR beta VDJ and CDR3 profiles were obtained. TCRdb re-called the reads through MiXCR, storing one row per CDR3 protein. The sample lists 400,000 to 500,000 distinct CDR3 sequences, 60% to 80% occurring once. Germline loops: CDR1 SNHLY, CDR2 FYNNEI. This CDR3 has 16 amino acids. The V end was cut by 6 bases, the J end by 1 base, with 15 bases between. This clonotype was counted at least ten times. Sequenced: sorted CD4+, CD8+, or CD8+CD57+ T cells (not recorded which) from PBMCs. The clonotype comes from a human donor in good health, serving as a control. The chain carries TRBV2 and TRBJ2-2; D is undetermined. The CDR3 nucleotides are TGTGCCAGCAGCGCCATCCCGTCATTGAACACCGGGGAGCTGTTTTTT. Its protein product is CASSAIPSLNTGELFF. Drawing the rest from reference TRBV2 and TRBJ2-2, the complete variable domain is EPEVTQTPSHQVTQMGQEVILRCVPISNHLYFYWYRQILGQKVEFLVSFYNNEISEKSEIFDDQFSVERPDGSNFTLKIRSTKLEDSAMYFCASSAIPSLNTGELFFGEGSRLTVL.